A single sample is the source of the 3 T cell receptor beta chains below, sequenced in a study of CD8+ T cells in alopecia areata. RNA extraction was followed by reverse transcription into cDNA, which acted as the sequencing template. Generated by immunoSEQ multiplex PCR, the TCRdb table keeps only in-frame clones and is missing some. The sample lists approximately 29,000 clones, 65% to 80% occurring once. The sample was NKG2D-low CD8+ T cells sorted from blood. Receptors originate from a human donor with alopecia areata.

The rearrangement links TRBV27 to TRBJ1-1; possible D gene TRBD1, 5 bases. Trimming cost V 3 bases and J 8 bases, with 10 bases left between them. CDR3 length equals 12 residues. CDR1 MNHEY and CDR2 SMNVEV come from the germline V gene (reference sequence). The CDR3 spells CASSFQGSEAFF. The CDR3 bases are TGTGCCAGCAGTTTTCAGGGATCAGAAGCTTTCTTT.

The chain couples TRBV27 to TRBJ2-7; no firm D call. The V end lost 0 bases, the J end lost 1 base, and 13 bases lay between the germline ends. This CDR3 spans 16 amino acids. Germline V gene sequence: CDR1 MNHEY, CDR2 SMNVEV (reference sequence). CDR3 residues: CASSLSWGFGSYEQYF. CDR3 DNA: TGTGCCAGCAGTTTATCCTGGGGTTTCGGTTCCTACGAGCAGTACTTC.

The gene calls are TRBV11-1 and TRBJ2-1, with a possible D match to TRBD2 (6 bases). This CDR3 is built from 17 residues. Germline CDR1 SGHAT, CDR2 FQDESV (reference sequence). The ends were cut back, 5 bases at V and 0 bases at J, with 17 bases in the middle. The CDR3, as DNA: TGTGCCAGCAGCCCGAAGTGGTACGGGAGCTCCTACAATGAGCAGTTCTTC. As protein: CASSPKWYGSSYNEQFF.